The sequence of this T cell receptor (beta chain) was determined in a study of blood T cell repertoires in COVID-19. Assay: immunoSEQ multiplex PCR; the TCRdb copy retains only in-frame clones and omits some. The repertoire holds 50,000 to 70,000 clones, 70% to 90% seen once, with roughly 6.7% in the top ten. The CDR3 has 17 residues. From germline, CDR1 is SGHRS and CDR2 YFSETQ. Trimming removed 4 bases from V and 0 bases from J; junction bases left unmatched: 9. The rearrangement uses TRBV5-1 and TRBJ2-5; 10 bases agree with TRBD2. This receptor was obtained from a man in his sixties with active or convalescent COVID-19. Sequenced input: peripheral blood. The CDR3 DNA follows: TGCGCCAGCAGCCTTGCGCCTAGCGGGAGTAACCAAGAGACCCAGTACTTC. Translating gives CASSLAPSGSNQETQYF.